The rows below give T cell receptor beta chains drawn from one sample of a study of molecular identifiers for immune sequencing clone quantification. TCRdb called the PCR reads again in MiXCR, with one record for every CDR3 protein. This table holds some 97,000 distinct CDR3 sequences, around 24% found once. What was sequenced was naive CD8+ T cells from blood, with Jurkat cell RNA spiked in. These receptors were taken from a human donor in good health. Some libraries in this study had Jurkat cell RNA spiked in. CDR3s include the opening cysteine and the closing phenylalanine or tryptophan. The D gene is left open where the match is weak. Only some rows state a clone size, as once, few, many or a class for expanded clones.

TRBJ1-2 TRBV29-1 few TRBD1 TGCAGCGTTGTAGACAGGGCTAACTATGGCTACACCTTC CSVVDRANYGYTF
TRBJ1-3 TRBV6-2/TRBV6-3 many - TGTGCCAGCAGTTACCCCGGACAGAACTCTGGAAACACCATATATTTT CASSYPGQNSGNTIYF
TRBJ1-5 TRBV28 many - TGTGCCAGCGACACAGGGCCGCCCCAGCATTTT CASDTGPPQHF
TRBJ2-1 TRBV6-2/TRBV6-3 few - TGTGCCAGCCAGCAGCAGGGAGGTTGGGATGAGCAGTTCTTC CASQQQGGWDEQFF
TRBJ2-7 TRBV5-6 many - TGTGCCAGCAGCTTGGACCCCAGCTACGAGCAGTACTTC CASSLDPSYEQYF
TRBJ2-3 TRBV7-2 many TRBD2 TGTGCCAGCAGCTTCGGAGCGGGGAGCACAGATACGCAGTATTTT CASSFGAGSTDTQYF
TRBJ1-6 TRBV2 many TRBD1 TGTGCCAGCAGTACAGGGGGCATGGATAATTCACCCCTCCACTTT CASSTGGMDNSPLHF
TRBJ2-7 TRBV28 - - TGTGCCAGCAGTTCCTACCGGGACCGCCTTGGGTGGCAGTACTTC CASSSYRDRLGWQYF
TRBJ1-1 TRBV12-3/TRBV12-4 many TRBD1 TGTGCCAGCAGGGACAGGGGGCAGGACTGGGCTTTCTTT CASRDRGQDWAFF
TRBJ1-4 TRBV6-5 many - TGTGCCAGCAGTTACTCGGGGGGGACGAATGAAAAACTGTTTTTT CASSYSGGTNEKLFF
TRBJ2-3 TRBV20-1 - - TGCAATACTAGTGGTGGGCTCCAGAACACAGATACGCAGTATTTT CNTSGGLQNTDTQYF
TRBJ2-3 TRBV4-3 many - TGCGCCAGCAGCCAAGATCCCGTCTGGAGGGCCCCACTCACAGATACGCAGTATTTT CASSQDPVWRAPLTDTQYF
TRBJ1-6 TRBV2 - TRBD1 TGTGCCAGCAGGTCCGGGACAGGGGGCAAGGCACCCCTCCACTTT CASRSGTGGKAPLHF
TRBJ2-6 TRBV4-3 - - TGCGCCAGCAGCCAAGATCGGGCAGGAACTGGGGCCAACGTCCTGACTTTC CASSQDRAGTGANVLTF
TRBJ2-2 TRBV7-6 many - TGTGCCAGCAGCAGCGAGGACACCGGGGAGCTGTTTTTT CASSSEDTGELFF
TRBJ2-3 TRBV28 - TRBD2 TGTGCCAGCACCTATTTAGCGGGAGCTCAAGATACGCAGTATTTT CASTYLAGAQDTQYF
TRBJ2-7 TRBV5-4 many TRBD1 TGTGCCAGCAGCTTGGGTAGGGGACAGACCTACGAGCAGTACTTC CASSLGRGQTYEQYF
TRBJ2-7 TRBV3-1 - - TGTGCCAGCAGCCAAGAGATTCAGGTCTTTGCCAACGAGCAGTACTTC CASSQEIQVFANEQYF
TRBJ2-1 TRBV4-1 few - TGCGCCAGCACCACGACGGTACAGTCGGCCCCCAATGAGCAGTTCTTC CASTTTVQSAPNEQFF
TRBJ1-1 TRBV28 many TRBD1 TGTGCCAGCAAGCAGGGGGCATGGTTGGAAGCTTTCTTT CASKQGAWLEAFF
TRBJ2-7 TRBV20-1 many TRBD2 TGCAGTGCTACCCTCGGGGGGTACGAGCAGTACTTC CSATLGGYEQYF
TRBJ2-6 TRBV6-2/TRBV6-3 many - TGTGCCAGCAGTTACCCCAACACGGTGTGGGCCAACGTCCTGACTTTC CASSYPNTVWANVLTF
TRBJ2-2 TRBV29-1 few TRBD1 TGCAGCGTTGATGCGCAGGGGGCTGGCACCGGGGAGCTGTTTTTT CSVDAQGAGTGELFF
TRBJ1-1 TRBV20-1 many TRBD1 TGCAGTGCTGTGGGACAGGGGGCGGAGGGGACTGAAGCTTTCTTT CSAVGQGAEGTEAFF
TRBJ2-1 TRBV6-2/TRBV6-3 - TRBD2 TGTGCCAGCATCAGAGCGGGAGTAAGCTACAATGAGCAGTTCTTC CASIRAGVSYNEQFF
TRBJ2-7 TRBV7-9 many - TGTGCCAGCAGCTTAGCGGCGTGGGAGCAGTACTTC CASSLAAWEQYF
TRBJ2-3 TRBV6-5 many TRBD2 TGTGCCAGTGCCAGGACTAGCGCTAGCACAGATACGCAGTATTTT CASARTSASTDTQYF
TRBJ2-3 TRBV25-1 - - TGTGTCAGCAGGGGGGGCTATAGCACAGATACGCAGTATTTT CVSRGGYSTDTQYF
TRBJ2-7 TRBV2 - - TGTGCAAGCGTGGGTGCTGGGGAGCAGTACTTC CASVGAGEQYF
TRBJ1-5 TRBV4-1 - - TGCGCCAGCAGCCAAAGTGCAGGCAGAGGACAGCCCCAGCATTTT CASSQSAGRGQPQHF
TRBJ1-5 TRBV10-1 - - TGCGCCAGCAGTGAGCCGGCTGGCAGGGGCCCTTATAGCAATCAGCCCCAGCATTTT CASSEPAGRGPYSNQPQHF
TRBJ2-5 TRBV3-1 few - TGTGCCAGCAGCTATGTAGAGACCCAGTACTTC CASSYVETQYF
TRBJ2-7 TRBV5-1 many - TGCGCCAGCAGCGGGGACGCCTCCTACGAGCAGTACTTC CASSGDASYEQYF
TRBJ2-7 TRBV7-9 - TRBD2 TGTGCCAGCAGCGAAGAGTTCTGGCGGGAGGGCCACGAGCAGTACTTC CASSEEFWREGHEQYF
TRBJ2-2 TRBV4-2 many TRBD2 TGTGCCAGCAGCCAAGAATTGCGGCTAGCGGGAGGGCCGGGCACCGGGGAGCTGTTTTTT CASSQELRLAGGPGTGELFF
TRBJ2-3 TRBV19 many - TGTGCCAGTAGTAGCCCCCTTTCGGGGAGGGGGGATACGCAGTATTTT CASSSPLSGRGDTQYF
TRBJ1-3 TRBV7-2 many - TGTGCCAGCAGCTTACAGAGGACGGGGAACACCATATATTTT CASSLQRTGNTIYF
TRBJ2-1 TRBV4-3 many TRBD2 TGCGCCAGCAGCCAAGTGCTAGCGGGGTACAATGAGCAGTTCTTC CASSQVLAGYNEQFF
TRBJ2-7 TRBV27 many - TGTGCCAGCAGCTTTTCCAGCTCCTACGAGCAGTACTTC CASSFSSSYEQYF
TRBJ1-1 TRBV6-2/TRBV6-3 - - TGTGCCAGCAGTTACGACCCGGCCTCTATGAACACTGAAGCTTTCTTT CASSYDPASMNTEAFF
TRBJ2-7 TRBV5-6 many - TGTGCCAGCAGCCCGTACTATGGCACCTACGAGCAGTACTTC CASSPYYGTYEQYF
TRBJ2-7 TRBV12-5 few - TGTGCTAGTGGGCCGACAGTCTACGAGCAGTACTTC CASGPTVYEQYF
TRBJ2-7 TRBV10-3 many - TGTGCCATCAGTGACGGCAGGGTCTACGAGCAGTACTTC CAISDGRVYEQYF
TRBJ2-5 TRBV27 - TRBD1 TGTGCCAGCAGTCCTGGGACAGGGCGGCAAGAGACCCAGCACTTC CASSPGTGRQETQHF
TRBJ1-1 TRBV28 - - TGTGCCAGCAGTTTTTCCCCTCGGCTAAGCACGAACACTGAAGCTTTCTTT CASSFSPRLSTNTEAFF
TRBJ2-1 TRBV11-2 few - TGTGCCACCACAGGGGGGGGCTACAATGAGCAGTTCTTC CATTGGGYNEQFF
TRBJ2-1 TRBV20-1 - - TGCAGTGCTAGGGACCCTCAGGGGCAGGCGATCAATGAGCAGTTCTTC CSARDPQGQAINEQFF
TRBJ2-3 TRBV7-9 many TRBD1 TGTGCCAGCAGCCCTGGGACAGGGGCAGATACGCAGTATTTT CASSPGTGADTQYF
TRBJ1-5 TRBV3-1 - - TGTGCCCGCCGCCAAGCCCTGGCCGTGCCCCCGCATTTT CARRQALAVPPHF
TRBJ1-5 TRBV7-2 many - TGTGCCAGCAGCTTAGATGCGGCTTCCAATCAGCCCCAGCATTTT CASSLDAASNQPQHF
TRBJ1-5 TRBV2 many - TGTGCCAGCAGTGAAACAACCCACAGCAATCAGCCCCAGCATTTT CASSETTHSNQPQHF
TRBJ2-7 TRBV29-1 few TRBD1 TGCAGCGTTGAACAGACAGGGTCAATGTACGAGCAGTACTTC CSVEQTGSMYEQYF